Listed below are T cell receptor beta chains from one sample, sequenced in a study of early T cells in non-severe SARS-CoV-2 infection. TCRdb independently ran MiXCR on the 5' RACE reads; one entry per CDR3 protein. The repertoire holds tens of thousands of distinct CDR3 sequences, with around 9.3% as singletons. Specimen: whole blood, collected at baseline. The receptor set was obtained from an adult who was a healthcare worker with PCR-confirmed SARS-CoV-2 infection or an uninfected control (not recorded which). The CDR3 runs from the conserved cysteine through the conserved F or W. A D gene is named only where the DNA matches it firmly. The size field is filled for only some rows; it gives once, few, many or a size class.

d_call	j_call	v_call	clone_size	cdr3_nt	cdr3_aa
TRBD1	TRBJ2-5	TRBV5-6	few	TGTGCCAGCAGCTTGGGGACAGGGGAGAAAGAGACCCAGTACTTC	CASSLGTGEKETQYF
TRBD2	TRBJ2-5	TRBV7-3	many	TGTGCCAGCAGCTTGGGACTAGCGGGATCAGAGACCCAGTACTTC	CASSLGLAGSETQYF
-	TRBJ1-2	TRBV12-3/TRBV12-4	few	TGTGCCAGCAGTTTCTATGTCGATGGCTACACCTTC	CASSFYVDGYTF
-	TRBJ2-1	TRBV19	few	TGTGCCAGTACCAAAGGTCTGAGGCCAGACAATGAGCAGTTCTTC	CASTKGLRPDNEQFF
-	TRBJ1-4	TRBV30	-	TGTGCCTGGAGTGCCCGGAATGAAAAACTGTTTTTT	CAWSARNEKLFF
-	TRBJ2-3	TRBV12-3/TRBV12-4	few	TGTGCCAGCAGACAGGTTGGGGCAGATACGCAGTATTTT	CASRQVGADTQYF
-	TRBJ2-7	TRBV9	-	TGTGCCAGCAGCCCCTCGGACAGCTTGATCTCCTACGAGCAGTACTTC	CASSPSDSLISYEQYF
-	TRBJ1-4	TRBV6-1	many	TGTGCCAGCAGTTGGAGACAGCCCGATTCGGAAAAACTGTTTTTT	CASSWRQPDSEKLFF
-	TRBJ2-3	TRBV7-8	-	TGTGCCAGCAGCTTCAACGAAGATAATACGCAGTATTTT	CASSFNEDNTQYF
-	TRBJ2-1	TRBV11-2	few	TGTGCCAGCAGCCCTCTTTCATGGGGGCAGTTCTTC	CASSPLSWGQFF
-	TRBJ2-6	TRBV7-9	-	TGTGCCAGCAGCTTACTCCCTGGGGCCAACGTCCTGACTTTC	CASSLLPGANVLTF
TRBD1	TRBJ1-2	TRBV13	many	TGTGCCAGCAGCCGTGACCAGGGGGCTTATGGCTACACCTTC	CASSRDQGAYGYTF
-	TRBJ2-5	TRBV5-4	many	TGTGCCAGCAGCTTGGCCCCTGCGGTCCAAGAGACCCAGTACTTC	CASSLAPAVQETQYF
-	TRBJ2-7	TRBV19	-	TGTGCCAGTAGTATGGGGGATTACTCCTACGAGCAGTACTTC	CASSMGDYSYEQYF
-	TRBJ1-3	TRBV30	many	TGTGCCTGGAGTGAGGGGTTCTCTGGAAACACCATATATTTT	CAWSEGFSGNTIYF
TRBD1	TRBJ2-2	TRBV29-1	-	TGCAGCGTACTTGGGGCAGGGGGAAGCACCGGGGAGCTGTTTTTT	CSVLGAGGSTGELFF
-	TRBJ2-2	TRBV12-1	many	TGTGCCAGCAGCCCGCGTGGACTAGCGGGAACCGGGGAGCTGTTTTTT	CASSPRGLAGTGELFF
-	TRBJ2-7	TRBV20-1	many	TGCAGTGCCCCCCTGCTTTCCGAGCAGTACTTC	CSAPLLSEQYF
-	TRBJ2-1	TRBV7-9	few	TGTGCCAGCAGCCCAGGCCTCGGCCGTGGCGGCTTAAATGAGCAGTTCTTC	CASSPGLGRGGLNEQFF
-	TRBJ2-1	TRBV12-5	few	TGTGCTAGTGGTTTAGTATCCGGCTACAATGAGCAGTTCTTC	CASGLVSGYNEQFF
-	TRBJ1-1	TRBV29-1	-	TGCAGCGTTGAGCCCCGCGGGAGCACTGAAGCTTTCTTT	CSVEPRGSTEAFF
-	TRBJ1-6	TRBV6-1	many	TGTGCCAGCAGTGAAGCGGAGGGGTGGCTGCTACTCAATTCACCCCTCCACTTT	CASSEAEGWLLLNSPLHF
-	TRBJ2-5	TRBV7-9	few	TGTGCCAGCAGCTTAGGAGGTCACGGACAGAAGACCCAGTACTTC	CASSLGGHGQKTQYF
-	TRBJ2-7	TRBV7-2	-	TGTGCCAGCAGCTTTCGGGGTCTCTACGAGCAGTACTTC	CASSFRGLYEQYF
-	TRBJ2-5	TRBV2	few	TGTGCCAGCAGACCCCCCTCGGCGGTAGAGACCCAGTACTTC	CASRPPSAVETQYF
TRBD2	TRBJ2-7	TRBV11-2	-	TGTGCCAGCAGATCTGCCGGAGGACTAGCGGGCTCCTCCTACGAGCAGTACTTC	CASRSAGGLAGSSYEQYF
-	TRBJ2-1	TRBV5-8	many	TGTGCCAGCAGCTTAAGGGCGTTGAACGTGAATGAGCAGTTCTTC	CASSLRALNVNEQFF
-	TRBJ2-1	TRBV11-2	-	TGTGCCAGCAGCTTCACCGGACAGCGAATCTCCTACAATGAGCAGTTCTTC	CASSFTGQRISYNEQFF
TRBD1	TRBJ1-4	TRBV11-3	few	TGTGCCAGCAGCTTAGGTGGGACAGGGGGTGAAAAACTGTTTTTT	CASSLGGTGGEKLFF
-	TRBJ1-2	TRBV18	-	TGTGCCTCCACTCGGGGAGGGAACTATGGCTACACCTTC	CASTRGGNYGYTF
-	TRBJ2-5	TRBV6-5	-	TGTGCCAGCAGTCCCTACCCAGGGGCAGAGACCCAGTACTTC	CASSPYPGAETQYF
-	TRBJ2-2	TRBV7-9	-	TGTGCCAGCAGCCCAAGACTTACTTGGGACACCGGGGAGCTGTTTTTT	CASSPRLTWDTGELFF
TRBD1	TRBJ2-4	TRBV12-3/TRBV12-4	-	TGTGCCAGCAGTTTAGGGGACAGGGGGCAGTACTTC	CASSLGDRGQYF
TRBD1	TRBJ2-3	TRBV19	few	TGTGCCAGTAGTTATGACAGGGGAGAAACAGATACGCAGTATTTT	CASSYDRGETDTQYF
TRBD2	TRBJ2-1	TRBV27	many	TGTGCCAGCAGTTCTAGCGGCTACAATGAGCAGTTCTTC	CASSSSGYNEQFF
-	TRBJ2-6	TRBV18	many	TGTGCCAGCTCCCAGGACAGCCGAACCTCTGGGGCCAACGTCCTGACTTTC	CASSQDSRTSGANVLTF
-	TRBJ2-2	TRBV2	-	TGTGCCAGCAGGAGGGCAGCGAACACCGGGGAGCTGTTTTTT	CASRRAANTGELFF
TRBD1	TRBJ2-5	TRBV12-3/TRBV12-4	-	TGTGCCAGCAGTCCCACGACAGGGCAAGAGACCCAGTACTTC	CASSPTTGQETQYF
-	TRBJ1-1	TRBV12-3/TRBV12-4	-	TGTGCCAGCAGTCCCCACCAGGGTCTCACTGAAGCTTTCTTT	CASSPHQGLTEAFF
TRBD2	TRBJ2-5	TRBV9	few	TGTGCCAGCAGCGTAGCGGGACTAGCGGGACCCCAAGAGACCCAGTACTTC	CASSVAGLAGPQETQYF
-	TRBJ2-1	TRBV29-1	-	TGCAGCGTTCCTAGGGGGAACAATGAGCAGTTCTTC	CSVPRGNNEQFF
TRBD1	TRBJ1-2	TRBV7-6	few	TGTGCCAGCAGCCTCGGACAGGGTGAGGATGGCTACACCTTC	CASSLGQGEDGYTF
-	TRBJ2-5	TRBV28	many	TGTGCCAGCAGTTCCCCAGCCCAAGAGACCCAGTACTTC	CASSSPAQETQYF
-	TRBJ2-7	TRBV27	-	TGTGCCAGCAGTGTTGGAAGGTCGTACGAGCAGTACTTC	CASSVGRSYEQYF
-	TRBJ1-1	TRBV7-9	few	TGTGCCAGCAGCTTGGGACCTTCCGGGAACACTGAAGCTTTCTTT	CASSLGPSGNTEAFF